Presented here are 12 T cell receptor beta chains from one specimen sequenced in a study of identifying expanded T cells in peripheral blood. Using immunoSEQ multiplex PCR, the repertoire was profiled, and TCRdb retains in-frame clones only, with some absent. The profile shows some 99,000 clones, about nine tenths of them singletons. What was sequenced was blood. Receptors originate from a person between 18 and 75 years old in good health.

The chain uses TRBV27 and TRBJ1-2; D possibly corresponds to TRBD1 (5 bases). V lost 5 bases to trimming and J lost 4 bases, with 14 bases between them. Germline assignment: CDR1 MNHEY and CDR2 SMNVEV (reference sequence). This CDR3 region has 14 residues. The CDR3 DNA is TGTGCCAGCAGTCCGGGACCCAGTATCTATGGCTACACCTTC. Amino acids: CASSPGPSIYGYTF.

The V and J genes are TRBV5-1 and TRBJ1-4, with D perhaps matching TRBD1 (6 bases). Germline V CDR1 and CDR2: SGHRS, YFSETQ. This CDR3 has 14 residues. Trimming shortened V by 1 base and J by 7 bases, and 11 bases separated the two germline ends. For the CDR3, the DNA is TGCGCCAGCAGCTTGCGGGGGCCTAGTGAAAAACTGTTTTTT. It translates to CASSLRGPSEKLFF.

The chain uses TRBV2 and TRBJ2-5, with 12 bases matching TRBD2. In germline, CDR1 is SNHLY, CDR2 FYNNEI. The CDR3 is 14 amino acids. Trimming removed 5 bases from V and 4 bases from J; junction bases left unmatched: 2. The DNA of the CDR3 is TGTGCCAGCAGTCAGACTAGCGGGGGAGAGACCCAGTACTTC. It encodes CASSQTSGGETQYF.

The chain couples TRBV6-5 to TRBJ1-1, with D uncertain. Germline CDR1 is MNHEY and CDR2 is SVGAGI. This CDR3 region has 12 residues. Trimming took 6 bases from V and 1 from J, leaving 6 bases between them. As DNA, the CDR3 is TGTGCCAGCAGGAGACCGAACACTGAAGCTTTCTTT. Translating gives CASRRPNTEAFF.

The V call is TRBV7-7, the J call TRBJ2-5, with D possibly being TRBD1 (5 bases). CDR1 is SSHAT, CDR2 FNYEAQ, per germline (reference sequence). V was clipped by 5 bases and J by 1 base, with 8 bases between them. CDR3 length: 13 amino acids. CDR3 residues: CASSEDIQETQYF. The DNA for the CDR3 is TGTGCCAGCAGCGAGGACATCCAAGAGACCCAGTACTTC. The complete variable domain, with remaining parts taken from reference TRBV7-7 and TRBJ2-5, reads GAGVSQSPRYKVTKRGQDVTLRCDPISSHATLYWYQQALGQGPEFLTYFNYEAQPDKSGLPSDRFSAERPEGSISTLTIQRTEQRDSAMYRCASSEDIQETQYFGPGTRLLVL.

The rearrangement uses TRBV9 and TRBJ2-2; 9 nucleotides agree with TRBD2. The CDR3 extends over 19 amino acids. In germline, CDR1 is SGDLS, CDR2 YYNGEE. The ends lost 0 bases at V and 0 bases at J; junction bases unmatched: 9. CDR3 in DNA: TGTGCCAGCAGCGTAGGACTAGCGGTCGACCGAACGAACACCGGGGAGCTGTTTTTT. This sequence encodes CASSVGLAVDRTNTGELFF.

This clone occurred once. The V call is TRBV5-3, the J call TRBJ2-1; TRBD2 matches 8 bases. TRBV5-3 counts as an open reading frame of uncertain function. The CDR3 has 17 residues. V lost 8 bases and J lost 0; bases outside the gene matches: 13. In DNA form, the CDR3 reads TGTGCCAGGAGGGCTAGCGGGCCGACGAGCTCCTACAATGAGCAGTTCTTC. Amino acid sequence: CARRASGPTSSYNEQFF.

The chain links TRBV6-1 to TRBJ2-5; no clear D. The CDR3 runs 14 residues. V lost 1 base and J lost 2, with 8 bases in between. Germline CDR1 MNHNS, CDR2 SASEGT. The CDR3 loop is CASSEGQTQETQYF. In DNA form, the CDR3 reads TGTGCCAGCAGTGAAGGACAAACTCAAGAGACCCAGTACTTC.

The genes are TRBV30 and TRBJ2-3; 11 nucleotides agree with TRBD2. The J segment lost 6 bases and the V segment lost 0 bases, leaving 11 bases of the junction unmatched. The CDR3 totals 17 residues. Per the germline V gene, CDR1 is GTSNPN and CDR2 is SVGIG (reference sequence). CDR3 amino acids: CAWSVGRTSGRGDTQYF. CDR3 sequence (DNA): TGTGCCTGGAGTGTTGGTCGGACTAGCGGGCGAGGGGATACGCAGTATTTT.

The CDR3 here is CASSYPFGGSSGANVLTF. Written as DNA, the CDR3 is TGTGCCAGCAGTTATCCTTTCGGGGGTTCATCTGGGGCCAACGTCCTGACTTTC. The J gene is TRBJ2-6, the V gene TRBV28; a possible D gene is TRBD2 (6 bases). V lost 4 bases, J lost 1 base, and 17 bases lay in between. The CDR3 runs to 18 residues. Germline V lookup: CDR1 MDHEN, CDR2 SYDVKM.

V gene TRBV6-1 combines with J gene TRBJ1-1; the D is unclear. Germline V lookup: CDR1 MNHNS, CDR2 SASEGT. CDR3 length equals 14 residues. The V gene lost 5 bases and the J gene lost 4 bases, with 14 bases spanning the gap. CDR3 DNA: TGTGCCAGCAGTCCCGTGTTGGGGTCCACTGAAGCTTTCTTT. This sequence encodes CASSPVLGSTEAFF.

CDR3 nucleotides: TGCAGCGTCGTCCGAGAGGGAGGTAGCACTGAAGCTTTCTTT. It is translated as CSVVREGGSTEAFF. This sequence joins TRBV29-1 and TRBJ1-1; D remains unclear. V was clipped by 6 bases and J by 4 bases, with 18 bases between them. The CDR3 spans 14 residues. CDR1 is SQVTM, CDR2 ANQGSEA, per germline.